The 18 T cell receptor beta chains in this list originate from one sample, sequenced in a study of cytomegalovirus exposure and HLA in healthy donors. PCR was performed using 60 Vbeta and 13 Jbeta primers. Method: immunoSEQ multiplex PCR; TCRdb's copy keeps in-frame clones and lacks some. This sample yields roughly 140,000 clones, of which approximately 79% are seen a single time; 0.5% to 0.85% belongs to the top ten. Sequencing used PBMCs. The origin of the receptors is a male donor in good health and CMV-seronegative.

This clone was seen more than once but under ten times. This chain connects TRBV6-1 to TRBJ2-1; 11 bases match TRBD2. J gave up 6 bases and V 3 bases, and 4 bases lay outside the gene matches. This CDR3 is 15 amino acids long. The germline CDR1 and CDR2 sequences are MNHNS and SASEGT. CDR3 bases: TGTGCCAGCAGTGATTTTAGCGGGGGGGCCAATGAGCAGTTCTTC. Protein product: CASSDFSGGANEQFF.

The chain joins TRBV13 to TRBJ1-1, with D perhaps matching TRBD1 (5 bases). CDR3 length: 17 amino acids. The ends were cut back, 0 bases at V and 1 base at J, with 15 bases in the middle. CDR1 is PRHDT and CDR2 is FYEKMQ in the germline V gene (reference sequence). CDR3 DNA sequence: TGTGCCAGCAGCTTAGGATTGGGGGGGAAAAGGAACACTGAAGCTTTCTTT. Translation gives CASSLGLGGKRNTEAFF.

The rearrangement joins TRBV27 to TRBJ2-7, with 8 positions matching TRBD2. Unmatched junction bases numbered 6, after V lost 6 bases and J lost 5 bases. This CDR3 contains 13 residues. From germline, CDR1 is MNHEY and CDR2 SMNVEV (reference sequence). This CDR3 is CASSQVRGDEQYF. In DNA form, the CDR3 reads TGTGCCAGCAGCCAGGTGCGGGGGGACGAGCAGTACTTC.

CDR3 DNA sequence: TGTGCCAGTACCCCAGCAGGGGGCGACGCCTACGAGCAGTACTTC. As protein: CASTPAGGDAYEQYF. The genes are TRBV19 and TRBJ2-7, with 8 bases that match TRBD1. The germline CDR1 and CDR2 sequences are LNHDA and SQIVND (reference sequence). The CDR3 consists of 15 residues. J gave up 2 bases and V 7 bases, and 10 bases lay outside the gene matches.

The sample holds one count of this clone. V and J are TRBV4-1 and TRBJ2-7; no firm D call. V lost 1 base to trimming and J lost 2 bases, with 6 bases between them. From germline, CDR1 is MGHRA and CDR2 YSYEKL. The CDR3 spans 13 residues. In nucleotides, the CDR3 is TGCGCCAGCAGCCAAGGCGGTCCCTACGAGCAGTACTTC. Encoded protein: CASSQGGPYEQYF.

The chain recombines TRBV4-2 with TRBJ2-7; a possible D gene is TRBD1 (5 bases). In germline, CDR1 is LGHNA, CDR2 YNFKEQ. V was shortened by 0 bases and J by 2 bases, with 11 bases between the two germline ends. This CDR3 comprises 15 residues. The CDR3 loop is CASSQEIQGPYEQYF. CDR3 nucleotides: TGTGCCAGCAGCCAAGAAATTCAGGGCCCCTACGAGCAGTACTTC.

The chain joins TRBV7-9 to TRBJ1-2; D is possibly TRBD1 (6 bases). The CDR3 is 14 amino acids. V lost 7 bases and J lost 0, with 12 bases in between. Germline CDR1 and CDR2: SEHNR and FQNEAQ (reference sequence). DNA of the CDR3: TGTGCCAGCAACCGGACAGCCGCTAACTATGGCTACACCTTC. Translated, it gives CASNRTAANYGYTF.

Details on this clone: A read error may account for a junction end that differs from germline. V is TRBV19 and J is TRBJ1-4; TRBD1 matches 10 bases. Germline CDR1 is LNHDA and CDR2 is SQIVND (reference sequence). This CDR3 region has 15 residues. This CDR3 is CASSSRQGAKEKLFF. The CDR3 DNA sequence: TGTGCCAGTAGTTCGCGACAGGGGGCTAAGGAAAAACTGTTTTTT. The full variable domain, completed using reference TRBV19 and TRBJ1-4, is DGGITQSPKYLFRKEGQNVTLSCEQNLNHDAMYWYRQDPGQGLRLIYYSQIVNDFQKGDIAEGYSVSREKKESFPLTVTSAQKNPTAFYLCASSSRQGAKEKLFFGSGTQLSVL.

The rearrangement links TRBV19 to TRBJ2-4, with TRBD1 identical over 9 bases. V lost 5 bases, J lost 6 bases, and 5 bases stayed unmatched. Germline assignment: CDR1 LNHDA and CDR2 SQIVND (reference sequence). The CDR3 totals 14 residues. The DNA of the CDR3 is TGTGCCAGTAGTCCGACAGGGGGGAGAAACATTCAGTACTTC. Protein product: CASSPTGGRNIQYF.

The V and J genes are TRBV6-9 and TRBJ2-7; perhaps TRBD2 as D (5 bases). Germline V gene sequence: CDR1 MNHGY, CDR2 SVAAGI. Trimming left V 0 bases short and J 2 bases short, with 11 bases between. CDR3 length: 15 residues. In nucleotides, the CDR3 is TGTGCCAGCAGTTATTCCGGGCGGGCCCCCTACGAGCAGTACTTC. This codes for CASSYSGRAPYEQYF.

This rearrangement joins TRBV7-9 to TRBJ1-4, with unresolved D. Germline lookup yields CDR1 SEHNR and CDR2 FQNEAQ (reference sequence). Trimming took off 3 bases at V and 0 bases at J, with 8 bases between the two ends. The CDR3 spans 15 residues. The chain's CDR3 is CASSLAPATNEKLFF. CDR3 nucleotide sequence: TGTGCCAGCAGCTTGGCCCCTGCAACTAATGAAAAACTGTTTTTT.

The V call is TRBV7-3, the J call TRBJ2-2, with D possibly matching TRBD2 (5 bases). This CDR3 comprises 14 residues. The V and J ends lost 2 bases and 3 bases respectively, with 7 bases between them. The germline CDR1 and CDR2 sequences are SGHTA and FQGTGA. As DNA, the CDR3 is TGTGCCAGCAGCTTAGGACTTTACACCGGGGAGCTGTTTTTT. This codes for CASSLGLYTGELFF.

This clone has more than one count but fewer than ten. The chain joins TRBV6-4 to TRBJ2-1; 7 nucleotides match TRBD2. CDR1 and CDR2 from the germline V gene are MRHNA and SNTAGT. The CDR3 is 15 amino acids. Trimming removed 0 bases from V and 8 bases from J; junction bases left unmatched: 7. Here the CDR3 DNA reads TGTGCCAGCAGTGACTCGGGCGGGGGTCGGGATGAGCAGTTCTTC. Its protein product is CASSDSGGGRDEQFF.

This clone was seen once. The chain recombines TRBV2 with TRBJ1-1, with D unclear. Trimming removed 8 bases from V and 2 bases from J, with 15 bases in between. Germline V gene lookup returns CDR1 SNHLY and CDR2 FYNNEI. The CDR3 contains 14 residues. CDR3: CASPKIATNTEAFF. The CDR3 DNA follows: TGTGCCAGCCCCAAAATAGCTACAAACACTGAAGCTTTCTTT.

A word on this clone: The CDR3 carries no conserved terminal phenylalanine or tryptophan, so it likely arises from a read error. The V gene is TRBV27, the J gene TRBJ1-1, with TRBD1 as a possible D gene (5 bases). The CDR3 runs 15 residues. V lost 7 bases and J 7 bases, leaving 22 bases between the germline ends. CDR1 is MNHEY and CDR2 is SMNVEV in the germline V gene (reference sequence). The CDR3 DNA follows: TGTGCCAGCACCCCTATAGGCCGAGGAACAGGTGAAGCTTTCTCT. Protein: CASTPIGRGTGEAFS.

The chain has TRBV9 and TRBJ2-7; TRBD2 agrees at 8 bases. Per the germline V gene, CDR1 is SGDLS and CDR2 is YYNGEE. The length of the CDR3 is 14 residues. J gave up 5 bases and V 4 bases, and 8 bases lay outside the gene matches. Here the CDR3 DNA reads TGTGCCAGCAGCCACAGAGGACTAGCTGACGAGCAGTACTTC. This sequence encodes CASSHRGLADEQYF.

The chain combines TRBV21-1 with TRBJ1-2. TRBV21-1 is assigned pseudogene status. The CDR3 sequence is 18 residues long. The CDR3: CASSNCFSGDRSDYGYTF. Written as DNA, the CDR3 is TGTGCCAGCAGCAATTGTTTTTCGGGAGATCGCTCGGACTATGGCTACACCTTC.

The chain couples TRBV14 to TRBJ2-5; 9 bases line up with TRBD2. The germline V gene has CDR1 SGHDN and CDR2 FVKESK. With V trimmed by 1 base and J by 0 bases, 3 bases remained unmatched. The CDR3 consists of 16 residues. The chain's CDR3 is CASSQGLAAYQETQYF. The CDR3 DNA sequence: TGTGCCAGCAGCCAAGGACTAGCGGCGTACCAAGAGACCCAGTACTTC.